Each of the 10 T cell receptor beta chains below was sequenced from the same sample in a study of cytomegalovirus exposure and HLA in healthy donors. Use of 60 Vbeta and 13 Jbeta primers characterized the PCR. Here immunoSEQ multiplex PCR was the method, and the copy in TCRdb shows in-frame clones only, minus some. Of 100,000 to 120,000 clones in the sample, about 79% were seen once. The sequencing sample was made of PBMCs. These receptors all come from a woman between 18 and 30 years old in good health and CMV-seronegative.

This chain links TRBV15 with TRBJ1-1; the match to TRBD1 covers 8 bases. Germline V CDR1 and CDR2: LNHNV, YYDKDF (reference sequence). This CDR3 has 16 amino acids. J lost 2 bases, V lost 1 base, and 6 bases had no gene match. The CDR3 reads CATSRADRERNTEAFF. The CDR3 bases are TGTGCCACCAGCAGAGCGGACAGGGAACGAAACACTGAAGCTTTCTTT.

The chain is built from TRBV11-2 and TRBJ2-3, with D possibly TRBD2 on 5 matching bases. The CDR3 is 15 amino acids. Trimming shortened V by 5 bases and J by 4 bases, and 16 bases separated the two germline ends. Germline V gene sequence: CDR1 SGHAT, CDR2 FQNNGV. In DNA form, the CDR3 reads TGTGCCAGCAGCCAAGGAGGCTGGTCCGCAGATACGCAGTATTTT. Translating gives CASSQGGWSADTQYF.

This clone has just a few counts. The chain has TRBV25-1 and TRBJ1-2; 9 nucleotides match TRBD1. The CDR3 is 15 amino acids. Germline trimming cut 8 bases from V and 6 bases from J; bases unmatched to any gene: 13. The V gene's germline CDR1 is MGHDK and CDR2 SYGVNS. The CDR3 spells CASQNAEQGADGYTF. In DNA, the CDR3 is TGTGCCAGCCAAAATGCCGAACAGGGGGCTGATGGCTACACCTTC.

The CDR3 loop is CASSDSGRARNNEQFF. The CDR3 DNA sequence: TGTGCCAGCAGTGATTCTGGCAGGGCGAGGAACAATGAGCAGTTCTTC. This sequence joins TRBV2 and TRBJ2-1, with D perhaps TRBD1 (5 bases). Trimming left V 3 bases short and J 5 bases short, with 17 bases between. This CDR3 spans 16 amino acids. The germline V gene has CDR1 SNHLY and CDR2 FYNNEI.

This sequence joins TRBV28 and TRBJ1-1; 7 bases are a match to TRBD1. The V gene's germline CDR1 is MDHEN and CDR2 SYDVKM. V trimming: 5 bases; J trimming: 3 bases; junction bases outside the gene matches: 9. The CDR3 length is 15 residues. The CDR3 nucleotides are TGTGCCAGCAGTCATTACAGGGGCCCGGACACTGAAGCTTTCTTT. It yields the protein CASSHYRGPDTEAFF.

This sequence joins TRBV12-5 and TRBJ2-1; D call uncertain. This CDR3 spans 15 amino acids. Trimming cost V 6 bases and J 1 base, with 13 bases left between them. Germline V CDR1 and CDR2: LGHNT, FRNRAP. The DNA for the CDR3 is TGTGCTAGTGGCCCCCGAGGTACGTCCTACAATGAGCAGTTCTTC. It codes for CASGPRGTSYNEQFF.

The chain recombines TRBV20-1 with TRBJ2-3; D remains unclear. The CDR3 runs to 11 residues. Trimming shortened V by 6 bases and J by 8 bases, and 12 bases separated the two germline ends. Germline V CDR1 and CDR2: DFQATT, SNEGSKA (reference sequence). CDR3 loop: CSAQTFGTQYF. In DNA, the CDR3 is TGCAGTGCCCAAACCTTCGGTACGCAGTATTTT.

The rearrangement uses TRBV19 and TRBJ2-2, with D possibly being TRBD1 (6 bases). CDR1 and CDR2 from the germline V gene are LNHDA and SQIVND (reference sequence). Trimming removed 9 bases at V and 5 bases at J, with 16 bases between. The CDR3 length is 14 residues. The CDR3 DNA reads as TGTGCCAGCAACGACCAGGGGTGGACCGGGGAGCTGTTTTTT. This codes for CASNDQGWTGELFF.

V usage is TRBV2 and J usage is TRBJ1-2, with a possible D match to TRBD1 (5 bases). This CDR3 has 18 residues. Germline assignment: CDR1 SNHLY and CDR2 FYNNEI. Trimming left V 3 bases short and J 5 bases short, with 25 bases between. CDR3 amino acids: CASSDRPILLGAFYGYTF. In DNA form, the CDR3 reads TGTGCCAGCAGTGATCGCCCGATTTTGTTAGGGGCCTTTTATGGCTACACCTTC.

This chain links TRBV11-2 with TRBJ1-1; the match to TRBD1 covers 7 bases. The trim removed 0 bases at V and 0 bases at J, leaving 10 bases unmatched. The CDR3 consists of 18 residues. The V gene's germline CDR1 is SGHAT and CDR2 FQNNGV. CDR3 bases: TGTGCCAGCAGCTTAGATGGTCGCCAGGGGGGTTTGAACACTGAAGCTTTCTTT. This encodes CASSLDGRQGGLNTEAFF.